The clone carrying this TCR delta chain was seen repeatedly, ten times or more. With CATT, TCRdb re-called clones from the PCR reads. The sample records about 6,100 delta-chain clones, more than 9% being singletons. The data were obtained in a study of human gamma delta and Vdelta1 T cells. From germline, CDR1 is TSWWSYY and CDR2 QGS. V was pared by 5 bases and J by 0 bases, with 26 bases of the junction left unmatched. This CDR3 region has 22 residues. The source material was naive CD27+ Vdelta1 gamma-delta T cells from blood. The chain carries TRDV1 and TRDJ1, with 8 bases identical to TRDD3. The receptor was isolated from a human donor in good health. The CDR3 reads CALGRKRFPNRGITSYTDKLIF. CDR3 DNA: TGTGCTCTTGGGAGAAAAAGGTTTCCTAACCGGGGGATAACTTCGTACACCGATAAACTCATCTTT.